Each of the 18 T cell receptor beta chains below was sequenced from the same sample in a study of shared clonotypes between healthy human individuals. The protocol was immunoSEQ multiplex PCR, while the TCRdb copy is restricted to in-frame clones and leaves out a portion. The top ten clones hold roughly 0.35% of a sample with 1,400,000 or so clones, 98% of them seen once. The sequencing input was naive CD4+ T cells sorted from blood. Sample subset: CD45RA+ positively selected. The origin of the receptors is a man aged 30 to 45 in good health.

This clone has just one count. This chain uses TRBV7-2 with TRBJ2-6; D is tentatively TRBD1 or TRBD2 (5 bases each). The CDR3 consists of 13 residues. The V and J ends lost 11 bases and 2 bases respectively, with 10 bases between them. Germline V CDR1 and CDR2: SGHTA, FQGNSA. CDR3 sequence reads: CAGGLAGANVLTF. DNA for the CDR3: TGTGCCGGGGGTCTGGCTGGGGCCAACGTCCTGACTTTC.

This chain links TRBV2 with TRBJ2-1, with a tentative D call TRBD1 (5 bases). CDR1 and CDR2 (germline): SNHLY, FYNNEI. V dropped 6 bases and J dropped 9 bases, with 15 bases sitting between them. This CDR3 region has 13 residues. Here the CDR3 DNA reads TGTGCCAGCAGCTCTTCCATGCAGGGTGAGCAGTTCTTC. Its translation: CASSSSMQGEQFF.

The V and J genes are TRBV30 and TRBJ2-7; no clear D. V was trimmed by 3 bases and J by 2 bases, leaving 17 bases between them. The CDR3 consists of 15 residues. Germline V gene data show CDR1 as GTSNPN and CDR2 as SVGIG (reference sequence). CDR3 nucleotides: TGTGCCTGGAGCCCCTCCCGGGCCCGAGCCTACGAGCAGTACTTC. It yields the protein CAWSPSRARAYEQYF. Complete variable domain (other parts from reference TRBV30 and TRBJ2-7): SQTIHQWPATLVQPVGSPLSLECTVEGTSNPNLYWYRQAAGRGLQLLFYSVGIGQISSEVPQNLSASRPQDRQFILSSKKLLLSDSGFYLCAWSPSRARAYEQYFGPGTRLTVT.

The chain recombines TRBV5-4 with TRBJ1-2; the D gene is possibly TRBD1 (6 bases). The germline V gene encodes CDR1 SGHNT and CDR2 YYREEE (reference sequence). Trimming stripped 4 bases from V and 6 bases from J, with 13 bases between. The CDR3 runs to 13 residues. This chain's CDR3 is CASSPPGQNGYTF. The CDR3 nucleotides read TGTGCCAGCAGCCCCCCCGGACAGAATGGCTACACCTTC.

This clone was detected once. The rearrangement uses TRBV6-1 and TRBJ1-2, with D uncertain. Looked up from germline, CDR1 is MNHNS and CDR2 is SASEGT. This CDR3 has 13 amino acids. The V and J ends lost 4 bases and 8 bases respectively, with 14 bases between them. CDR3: CASSVGLGGGYTF. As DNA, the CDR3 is TGTGCCAGCAGTGTAGGGCTCGGAGGGGGCTACACCTTC.

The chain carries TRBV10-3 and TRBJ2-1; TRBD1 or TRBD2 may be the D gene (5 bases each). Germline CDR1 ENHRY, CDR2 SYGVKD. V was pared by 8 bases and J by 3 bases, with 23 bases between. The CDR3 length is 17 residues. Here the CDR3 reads CAIGPGHTGTNYNEQFF. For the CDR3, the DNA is TGTGCCATCGGGCCAGGACATACCGGGACCAACTACAATGAGCAGTTCTTC.

In DNA, the CDR3 is TGTGCCAGCAGCTTGGGACAAGGCAGGGTTGGTCAGCCCCAGCATTTT. This codes for CASSLGQGRVGQPQHF. This chain links TRBV5-5 with TRBJ1-5; perhaps TRBD1 as D (5 bases). Germline values: CDR1 SGHKS, CDR2 YYEKEE (reference sequence). CDR3 length equals 16 residues. The germline V and J ends were trimmed by 0 bases and 6 bases, with 16 bases remaining between them.

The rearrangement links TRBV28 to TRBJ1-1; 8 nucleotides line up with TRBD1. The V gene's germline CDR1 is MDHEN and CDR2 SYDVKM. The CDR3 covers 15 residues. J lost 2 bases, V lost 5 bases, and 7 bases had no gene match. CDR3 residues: CASSARQGLNTEAFF. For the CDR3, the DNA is TGTGCCAGCAGTGCCAGACAGGGGTTAAACACTGAAGCTTTCTTT. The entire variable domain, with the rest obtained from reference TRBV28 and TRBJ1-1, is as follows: DVKVTQSSRYLVKRTGEKVFLECVQDMDHENMFWYRQDPGLGLRLIYFSYDVKMKEKGDIPEGYSVSREKKERFSLILESASTNQTSMYLCASSARQGLNTEAFFGQGTRLTVV.

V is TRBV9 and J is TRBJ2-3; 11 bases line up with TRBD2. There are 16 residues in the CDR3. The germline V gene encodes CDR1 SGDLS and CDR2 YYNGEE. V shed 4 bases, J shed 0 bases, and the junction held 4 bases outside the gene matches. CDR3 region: CASSLGLAASTDTQYF. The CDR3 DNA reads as TGTGCCAGCAGCTTGGGACTAGCGGCTAGCACAGATACGCAGTATTTT.

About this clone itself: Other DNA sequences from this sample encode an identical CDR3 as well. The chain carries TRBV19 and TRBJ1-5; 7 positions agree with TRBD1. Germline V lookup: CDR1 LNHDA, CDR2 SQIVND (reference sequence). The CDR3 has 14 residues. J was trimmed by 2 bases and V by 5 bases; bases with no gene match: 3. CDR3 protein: CASSPGQGNQPQHF. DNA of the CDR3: TGTGCCAGTAGTCCCGGACAGGGCAATCAGCCCCAGCATTTT.

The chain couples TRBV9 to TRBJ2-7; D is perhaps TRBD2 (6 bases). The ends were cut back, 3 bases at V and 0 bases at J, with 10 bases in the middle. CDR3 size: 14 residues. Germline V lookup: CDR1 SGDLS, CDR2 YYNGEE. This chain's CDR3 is CASSGTKSSYEQYF. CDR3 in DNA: TGTGCCAGCAGCGGGACTAAGAGCTCCTACGAGCAGTACTTC.

The CDR3 region is CASSALETQYF. The DNA of the CDR3 is TGTGCCAGCAGTGCTTTGGAGACCCAGTACTTC. This chain joins TRBV25-1 and TRBJ2-7; D ambiguous. The J call is in doubt because the DNA end fits TRBJ2-5 better. Per germline, CDR1 MGHDK and CDR2 SYGVNS. CDR3 length equals 11 residues.

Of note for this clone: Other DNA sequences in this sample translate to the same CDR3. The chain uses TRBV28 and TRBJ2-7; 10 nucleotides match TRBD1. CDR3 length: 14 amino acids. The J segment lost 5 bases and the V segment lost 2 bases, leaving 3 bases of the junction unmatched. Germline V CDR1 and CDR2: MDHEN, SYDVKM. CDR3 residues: CASSLPGQGHEQYF. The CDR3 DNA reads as TGTGCCAGCAGTTTACCGGGACAGGGGCACGAGCAGTACTTC.

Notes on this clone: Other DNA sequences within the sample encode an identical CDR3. CDR3 bases: TGTGCCAGCAGTGGGACAGGGGAGAGTGGCTACACCTTC. This translates into CASSGTGESGYTF. The rearrangement links TRBV2 to TRBJ1-2; 9 bases fit TRBD1. V was pared by 4 bases and J by 7 bases, with 4 bases of the junction left unmatched. This CDR3 contains 13 residues. Looked up from germline, CDR1 is SNHLY and CDR2 is FYNNEI.

CDR3 sequence: CASSLVGRGPYEQYF. CDR3 sequence (DNA): TGTGCCAGCAGCTTAGTTGGCAGGGGGCCTTACGAGCAGTACTTC. The gene calls are TRBV13 and TRBJ2-7; 8 bases align to TRBD1. CDR3 size: 15 residues. V dropped 1 base and J dropped 4; count of bases not matched to a gene: 6. In germline, CDR1 is PRHDT, CDR2 FYEKMQ (reference sequence).

In nucleotides, the CDR3 is TGTGCCAGCAGCTTAGGCCCCTCCATGAACACTGAAGCTTTCTTT. The encoded protein is CASSLGPSMNTEAFF. The chain links TRBV7-2 to TRBJ1-1; no reliable D call. CDR3 size: 15 residues. The V end was cut by 1 base, the J end by 0 bases, with 9 bases between. The germline CDR1 and CDR2 sequences are SGHTA and FQGNSA.

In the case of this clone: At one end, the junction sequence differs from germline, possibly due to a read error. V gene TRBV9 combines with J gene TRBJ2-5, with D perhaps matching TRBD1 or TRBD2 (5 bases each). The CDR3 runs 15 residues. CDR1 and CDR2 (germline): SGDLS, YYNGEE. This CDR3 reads CASSPAAPRGEAQYF. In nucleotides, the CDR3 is TGTGCCAGCAGCCCCGCTGCCCCGAGGGGAGAGGCCCAGTACTTC.

CDR3 sequence (DNA): TGTGCCAGCAGCTTAGGTGGACTAGCGGGAGTAGGATCCGAGCAGTACTTC. The encoded protein is CASSLGGLAGVGSEQYF. The rearrangement uses TRBV7-3 and TRBJ2-7, with TRBD2 matching over 13 bases. The V gene's germline CDR1 is SGHTA and CDR2 FQGTGA. The trim removed 2 bases at V and 6 bases at J, leaving 10 bases unmatched. This CDR3 contains 17 residues.